A single sample is the source of the 16 T cell receptor beta chains below, sequenced in a study of shared clonotypes between healthy human individuals. Sequenced by immunoSEQ multiplex PCR; TCRdb stores in-frame clones only, minus some. The table shows 850,000 to 1,100,000 clones, with around 77% occurring only once. The sequenced sample was memory CD4+ T cells from PBMCs. Subset meaning: CD45RA-negative fraction. All receptors come from a man aged 18 to 29 in good health. Some clones in this sample may be carry-over from other donors' samples.

This sequence joins TRBV28 and TRBJ1-1; D perhaps matches TRBD1 (6 bases). Germline CDR1 is MDHEN and CDR2 is SYDVKM. The CDR3 runs 14 residues. V was clipped by 4 bases and J by 4 bases, with 13 bases between them. The CDR3 spells CASSSPTGFTEAFF. CDR3 bases: TGTGCCAGCAGTTCTCCTACAGGGTTCACTGAAGCTTTCTTT.

This clone was detected once. The V and J genes are TRBV5-1 and TRBJ2-1, with D perhaps matching TRBD1 (6 bases). Germline loops: CDR1 SGHRS, CDR2 YFSETQ. The CDR3 totals 16 residues. The V and J ends lost 2 bases and 0 bases respectively, with 12 bases between them. CDR3 sequence (DNA): TGCGCCAGCAGCTTCGGACAGCGAAGCTCCTACAATGAGCAGTTCTTC. Protein product: CASSFGQRSSYNEQFF.

The chain links TRBV9 to TRBJ2-5, with D perhaps matching TRBD1 or TRBD2 (5 bases each). There are 13 residues in the CDR3. V was trimmed by 3 bases and J by 5 bases, leaving 11 bases between them. Germline CDR1 reads SGDLS; CDR2 reads YYNGEE. The CDR3 nucleotides read TGTGCCAGCAGCGCGGGACCAAAGGAGACCCAGTACTTC. Translating gives CASSAGPKETQYF.

To note about this clone: Within the sample, other DNA sequences also encode this same CDR3. This sequence joins TRBV20-1 and TRBJ1-1; D unclear. This CDR3 comprises 11 residues. The germline V and J ends were trimmed by 6 bases and 2 bases, with 7 bases remaining between them. Germline assignment: CDR1 DFQATT and CDR2 SNEGSKA (reference sequence). The CDR3 reads CSAPRNTEAFF. In DNA form, the CDR3 reads TGCAGTGCCCCCCGAAACACTGAAGCTTTCTTT.

The rearrangement links TRBV14 to TRBJ2-7; D gene uncertain. V was trimmed by 4 bases and J by 4 bases, leaving 8 bases between them. The CDR3 totals 12 residues. Germline V gives CDR1 SGHDN, CDR2 FVKESK. The CDR3 sequence is CASSRTRYEQYF. CDR3 bases: TGTGCCAGCAGCCGAACAAGGTACGAGCAGTACTTC.

Remarks on this clone: The same CDR3 also results from other DNA sequences found in this sample. The rearrangement joins TRBV6-6 to TRBJ2-7, with TRBD1 matching 7 bases. CDR3 length: 11 residues. V was pared by 8 bases and J by 3 bases, with 1 base of the junction left unmatched. Germline V gene lookup returns CDR1 MNHNY and CDR2 SVGAGI (reference sequence). The CDR3 sequence is CASAGGYEQYF. The CDR3 DNA reads as TGTGCCAGCGCAGGGGGCTACGAGCAGTACTTC.

In regard to this clone: The same CDR3 can be traced to other DNA sequences in this sample. The rearrangement links TRBV7-3 to TRBJ1-1; D is unclear. Germline-derived CDR1 and CDR2 are SGHTA and FQGTGA. Trimming left V 2 bases short and J 3 bases short, with 10 bases between. The CDR3 has 14 amino acids. This chain's CDR3 is CASSLLGRDTEAFF. Here the CDR3 DNA reads TGTGCCAGCAGCTTATTGGGGAGAGACACTGAAGCTTTCTTT.

The genes are TRBV7-9 and TRBJ2-5, with TRBD1 matching over 10 bases. The DNA end favors TRBJ2-7, so the J call may be wrong. This CDR3 has 12 amino acids. Germline CDR1 reads SEHNR; CDR2 reads FQNEAQ (reference sequence). The CDR3 nucleotides read TGTGCCACCGGGACAGGGGTATACGAGCAGTACTTC. Protein sequence: CATGTGVYEQYF.

The CDR3 protein is CASSINRGSGANVLTF. In DNA form, the CDR3 reads TGTGCCAGTAGTATAAACAGGGGCTCTGGGGCCAACGTCCTGACTTTC. The chain uses TRBV19 and TRBJ2-6, with 7 bases that match TRBD1. This CDR3 spans 16 amino acids. The germline V gene has CDR1 LNHDA and CDR2 SQIVND (reference sequence). V lost 2 bases to trimming and J lost 0 bases; unmatched junction nucleotides: 1. Full variable domain (outside the CDR3, taken from reference TRBV19 and TRBJ2-6): DGGITQSPKYLFRKEGQNVTLSCEQNLNHDAMYWYRQDPGQGLRLIYYSQIVNDFQKGDIAEGYSVSREKKESFPLTVTSAQKNPTAFYLCASSINRGSGANVLTFGAGSRLTVL.

This clone was counted only a few times. The V and J genes are TRBV5-4 and TRBJ2-6; unclear D gene. This CDR3 has 12 residues. The V gene's germline CDR1 is SGHNT and CDR2 YYREEE (reference sequence). Trimming pared 4 bases from V and 4 bases from J, leaving 3 bases between. CDR3 loop: CASSTGANVLTF. CDR3 sequence (DNA): TGTGCCAGCAGCACCGGGGCCAACGTCCTGACTTTC.

V usage is TRBV11-2 and J usage is TRBJ1-3, with a possible D match to TRBD1 (6 bases). With 4 bases removed from V and 0 bases from J, the gap between germline ends came to 16 bases. The CDR3 covers 17 residues. The germline CDR1 and CDR2 sequences are SGHAT and FQNNGV. The CDR3 sequence: CASSWGGQTSSGNTIYF. CDR3 nucleotides: TGTGCCAGCAGCTGGGGGGGGCAGACAAGCTCTGGAAACACCATATATTTT.

The chain recombines TRBV10-3 with TRBJ1-1, with D possibly being TRBD1 (5 bases). The V and J ends lost 7 bases and 0 bases respectively, with 9 bases between them. This CDR3 has 13 residues. Germline loops: CDR1 ENHRY, CDR2 SYGVKD. The CDR3 region has the DNA TGTGCCATCACTGGGGCTGTGAACACTGAAGCTTTCTTT. Amino acids: CAITGAVNTEAFF.

The chain employs TRBV15 and TRBJ2-1; D might be TRBD1 or TRBD2, each matching 5 bases. Per the germline V gene, CDR1 is LNHNV and CDR2 is YYDKDF (reference sequence). V lost 1 base to trimming and J lost 6 bases, with 16 bases between them. The CDR3 consists of 16 residues. The chain's CDR3 is CATSRGGQGRLNEQFF. In DNA, the CDR3 is TGTGCCACCAGCAGAGGAGGGCAGGGTCGGCTCAATGAGCAGTTCTTC.

This chain uses TRBV4-1 with TRBJ2-7; D gene uncertain. Germline CDR1 and CDR2: MGHRA and YSYEKL. Trimming pared 0 bases from V and 9 bases from J, leaving 21 bases between. The CDR3 totals 16 residues. The CDR3 DNA reads TGCGCCAGCAGCCAAGATGGTCCAGTATTACAACGGAGGCAGTACTTC. Translation gives CASSQDGPVLQRRQYF.

The chain is built from TRBV5-1 and TRBJ1-4, with a weak D call TRBD1 (5 bases). V dropped 4 bases and J dropped 8 bases, with 15 bases sitting between them. Germline CDR1 and CDR2: SGHRS and YFSETQ. CDR3 length equals 14 residues. The CDR3 sequence: CASSTQGEGEKLFF. In nucleotides, the CDR3 is TGCGCCAGCAGCACCCAGGGAGAAGGGGAAAAACTGTTTTTT. The full variable domain, rest sourced from reference TRBV5-1 and TRBJ1-4, is KAGVTQTPRYLIKTRGQQVTLSCSPISGHRSVSWYQQTPGQGLQFLFEYFSETQRNKGNFPGRFSGRQFSNSRSEMNVSTLELGDSALYLCASSTQGEGEKLFFGSGTQLSVL.

This chain uses TRBV6-6 with TRBJ2-5; TRBD1 agrees at 7 bases. The junction had 4 bases not matched to a gene; V was cut back by 6 bases and J by 3 bases. Germline V gives CDR1 MNHNY, CDR2 SVGAGI (reference sequence). This CDR3 comprises 13 residues. The DNA for the CDR3 is TGTGCCAGCAGACATACAGGGGAAGAGACCCAGTACTTC. Amino acids: CASRHTGEETQYF.